This T cell receptor beta chain was identified in a study of beta chain features in type 1 diabetes. At the level of the study: On cell yields, gender and age, patients and healthy donors were similar. All of the samples together had 107,917,701 sorted cells examined. Study-wide points: Shorter templates might be favored by PCR, and equally so in patients and in controls. In all four CD4+ subsets, TCRB CDR3 length was significantly, moderately reduced in type 1 diabetes.

This clone has only a few counts. Its antigen is undetermined. What was sequenced were expressed TCRB transcripts, since all of the isolated RNA had been reverse transcribed. The method was immunoSEQ multiplex PCR; TCRdb's version includes in-frame clones alone and lacks a portion of them. Among hundreds of thousands of clones listed, roughly 12% were seen once. Looked up from germline, CDR1 is SGDLS and CDR2 is YYNGEE. This CDR3 region has 14 residues. V was pared by 3 bases and J by 5 bases, with 14 bases between. What was sequenced was naive CD4+ T cells from blood. The rearrangement uses TRBV9 and TRBJ2-5, with no clear D. This sequence was found in a woman between 18 and 30 years old with type 1 diabetes. CDR3 sequence reads: CASSARLGGETQYF. In DNA, the CDR3 is TGTGCCAGCAGCGCCCGACTGGGTGGGGAGACCCAGTACTTC.